This T cell receptor beta chain was recorded in a study of cytotoxic CD8 clonotypes in ibrutinib-treated CLL. The V gene's germline CDR1 is MNHEY and CDR2 SMNVEV (reference sequence). With 5 bases clipped from V and 8 bases from J, the junction kept 11 bases outside the gene matches. CDR3 length: 15 amino acids. In regard to this clone: What it binds is not known.

TCRdb keeps only in-frame clones here, not all; method: immunoSEQ multiplex PCR. The data contain roughly 150,000 clones, under 85% of them singletons. Study-level points and caveats: Contraction or stability on treatment characterized the public clonotypes, which were uncommon.

Specimen: PBMCs, collected after 24 months of ibrutinib treatment. The sequence came from a human donor with chronic lymphocytic leukemia. This rearrangement joins TRBV27 to TRBJ1-4, with TRBD1 matching over 7 bases. Here the CDR3 reads CASSVDRASKEKLFF. The CDR3, as DNA: TGTGCCAGCAGTGTTGACAGGGCATCAAAGGAAAAACTGTTTTTT.